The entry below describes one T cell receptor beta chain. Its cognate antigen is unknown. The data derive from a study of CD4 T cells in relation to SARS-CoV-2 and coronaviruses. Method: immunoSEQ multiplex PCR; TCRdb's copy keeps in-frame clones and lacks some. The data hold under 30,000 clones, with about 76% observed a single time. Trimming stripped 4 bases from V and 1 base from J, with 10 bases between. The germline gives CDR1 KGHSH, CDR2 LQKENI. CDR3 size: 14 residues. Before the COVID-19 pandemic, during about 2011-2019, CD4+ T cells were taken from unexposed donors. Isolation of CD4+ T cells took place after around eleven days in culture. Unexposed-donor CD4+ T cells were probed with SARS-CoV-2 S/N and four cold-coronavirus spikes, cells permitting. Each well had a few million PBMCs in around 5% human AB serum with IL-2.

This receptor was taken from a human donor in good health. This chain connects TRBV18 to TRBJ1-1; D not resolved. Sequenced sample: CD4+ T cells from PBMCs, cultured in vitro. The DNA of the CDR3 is TGTGCCAGCTCACTTTCACGGGCGAACACTGAAGCTTTCTTT. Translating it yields CASSLSRANTEAFF.